A selection of T cell receptor beta chains follows, all from one sample in a study of OX40 agonist ivuxolimab in advanced cancers. Measured with immunoSEQ multiplex PCR; TCRdb has only the in-frame clones, and not every one. The repertoire holds 65,000 to 85,000 clones, with around 90% as singletons. The input for sequencing was CD4+ or CD8+ T cells sorted from blood, taken in a trial of the OX40 agonist ivuxolimab. These receptors were obtained from an adult with an advanced solid tumor such as melanoma, head and neck, liver or kidney cancer. Each CDR3 is given with its conserved first and last residue. D genes are given only for firm matches. Clone size, where shown, is once, few, many, or a class for clones that have expanded.

>TRBJ1-3|TRBV7-9|16|TRBD1|-
TGTGCCAGCAGCCAATGGACAGGGAGGTCTGGAAACACCATATATTTT
CASSQWTGRSGNTIYF
>TRBJ1-4|TRBV29-1|13|-|-
TGCAGCGTTGAAGTTTACAGCGGAGAAAAACTGTTTTTT
CSVEVYSGEKLFF
>TRBJ2-2|TRBV19|16|TRBD2|-
TGTGCCAGTACCCGGGGGGGGCTTACGAACACCGGGGAGCTGTTTTTT
CASTRGGLTNTGELFF
>TRBJ1-2|TRBV28|17|TRBD1|-
TGTGCCAGCAGTTTATCCCAGGGGGGCCCTACTAACTATGGCTACACCTTC
CASSLSQGGPTNYGYTF
>TRBJ1-2|TRBV10-3|13|-|-
TGTGCCATCGGGAACAGGGCTAACTATGGCTACACCTTC
CAIGNRANYGYTF
>TRBJ2-3|TRBV7-2|15|TRBD1|once
TGTGCCAGCAGCTTATGGACCGGGACAGGGTATGCGCAGTATTTT
CASSLWTGTGYAQYF
>TRBJ1-1|TRBV2|12|-|once
TGTGCCAGCAAATCGCGGTTTAAGGAAGCTTTCTTT
CASKSRFKEAFF
>TRBJ1-6|TRBV7-3|15|-|-
TGTGCCAGCAGCAGAAACCAGGGCAAGGGTTCACCCCTCCACTTT
CASSRNQGKGSPLHF
>TRBJ2-5|TRBV18|16|TRBD2|-
TGTGCCAGCTCACCACCTGGGACTAGCGGTGGGGAGACCCAGTACTTC
CASSPPGTSGGETQYF
>TRBJ2-7|TRBV5-1|15|-|few
TGCGCCAGCAGCTTGGGGGCGACAGCTACCTACGAGCAGTACTTC
CASSLGATATYEQYF
>TRBJ1-2|TRBV7-9|13|TRBD1|few
TGTGCCAGCAGCTTAGGTTGGGGGACAGTCTACACCTTC
CASSLGWGTVYTF
>TRBJ1-3|TRBV5-1|17|-|-
TGCGCCAGCAGCTTGGATCCCAGGGGAGTGTCTGGAAACACCATATATTTT
CASSLDPRGVSGNTIYF
>TRBJ2-4|TRBV14|17|TRBD1|-
TGTGCCAGCAGCCCAAAGCAAAGGCCAGGGGGCTTGAACATTCAGTACTTC
CASSPKQRPGGLNIQYF
>TRBJ1-1|TRBV10-1|13|-|-
TGCGCCAGCAGGGGAGCAGGGGCGGACGAAGCTTTCTTT
CASRGAGADEAFF
>TRBJ2-5|TRBV2|14|TRBD1|-
TGTGCCAGCATTGATAAGGGGGCCGGTGGGACCCAGTACTTC
CASIDKGAGGTQYF
>TRBJ1-4|TRBV5-1|18|TRBD1|-
TGCGCCAGCAGCTCCACGGGGGACACGACAGGGGCAAATGAAAAACTGTTTTTT
CASSSTGDTTGANEKLFF
>TRBJ1-2|TRBV30|12|-|-
TGTGCCTGGAGTAGCAGGGGAGGGGGCTACACCTTC
CAWSSRGGGYTF
>TRBJ2-7|TRBV5-4|15|TRBD2|-
TGTGCCAGCAGCTTGGCGATTAGCGGGGGTTACGAGCAGTACTTC
CASSLAISGGYEQYF
>TRBJ1-4|TRBV27|13|-|-
TGTGCCAGCAGTTTTGACGGACGTGAAAAACTGTTTTTT
CASSFDGREKLFF
>TRBJ1-6|TRBV6-6|11|-|-
TGTGCCAGCAGTTATGATTCACCCCTCCACTTT
CASSYDSPLHF
>TRBJ1-5|TRBV6-5|16|-|-
TGTGCCAGCAGTTCAGTACAAGGGTGTAGCAATCAGCCCCAGCATTTT
CASSSVQGCSNQPQHF
>TRBJ2-5|TRBV18|14|-|-
TGTGCCAGCTCACCACAAGGTCGTGGAGAGACCCAGTACTTC
CASSPQGRGETQYF
>TRBJ1-3|TRBV7-2|16|-|-
TGTGCCAGCAGCCCTGCCATTACAGCCTCTGGAAACACCATATATTTT
CASSPAITASGNTIYF
>TRBJ1-4|TRBV18|14|-|-
TGTGCCAGCTCACCGGGACTGTCCAATGAAAAACTGTTTTTT
CASSPGLSNEKLFF
>TRBJ2-1|TRBV7-3|15|-|-
TGTGCCAGCAGCCTCGGGGGGCGCTCCTACAATGAGCAGTTCTTC
CASSLGGRSYNEQFF
>TRBJ2-3|TRBV29-1|15|TRBD2|-
TGCAGCACCCCGGGACTAGCGGGGGGGGGAGATACGCAGTATTTT
CSTPGLAGGGDTQYF
>TRBJ2-3|TRBV6-5|15|-|-
TGTGCCAGCAGTTACTCGCGGCAGGGTGCAGATACGCAGTATTTT
CASSYSRQGADTQYF
>TRBJ2-1|TRBV29-1|13|-|-
-
CSVGQGATIGRFF
>TRBJ1-5|TRBV19|17|-|-
TGTGCCAGTAGTCCAGGCAAGCAGGGGTCGGGCAATCAGCCCCAGCATTTT
CASSPGKQGSGNQPQHF
>TRBJ2-7|TRBV28|14|TRBD1|-
TGTGCCAGCAGTTCGCCGGGACAGCCATACGAGCAGTACTTC
CASSSPGQPYEQYF
>TRBJ1-6|TRBV27|15|TRBD1|few
TGTGCCAGCAGTTTTATGACAGGGGGAAATTCACCCCTCCACTTT
CASSFMTGGNSPLHF
>TRBJ1-1|TRBV5-4|13|-|-
TGTGCCAGCAGCTTGGCCACTCTTAAGGTTGCTTTCTTT
CASSLATLKVAFF
>TRBJ2-1|TRBV11-2|13|-|-
TGTGCCAGCAGCCAGAATCGTCCCGGTGAGCAGTTCTTC
CASSQNRPGEQFF
>TRBJ2-1|TRBV15|13|-|-
TGTGCCACCAGCAGAGATCTCACAACGCGTCCGTTCTTC
CATSRDLTTRPFF
>TRBJ1-6|TRBV2|17|-|-
TGTGCCAGCAGCTATCAGGTGCCCCTCTCCTATAATTCACCCCTCCACTTT
CASSYQVPLSYNSPLHF
>TRBJ1-4|TRBV7-2|15|TRBD1|-
TGTGCCAGCAGCTTAGGTGGGACAGGGCTTGAAAAACTGTTTTTT
CASSLGGTGLEKLFF
>TRBJ2-1|TRBV23-1|17|-|-
TGCGCCAGCAGTCGAGGGGAACCCTTTAGCTCCTACAATGAGCAGTTCTTC
CASSRGEPFSSYNEQFF
>TRBJ2-1|TRBV6-5|12|-|-
TGTGCCAGCAGTACCGGGACGGGCCAGCAGTTCTTC
CASSTGTGQQFF
>TRBJ2-5|TRBV7-3|13|-|few
TGTGCCAGCAGCTTTGGGGGTTTGGAGACCCAGTACTTC
CASSFGGLETQYF
>TRBJ2-7|TRBV6-1|14|TRBD1|once
TGTGCCAGCAGTAGCCGGGACAGCTCCTACGAGCAGTACTTC
CASSSRDSSYEQYF
>TRBJ2-1|TRBV10-3|14|-|-
TGTGCCATCAGTGGTACTCCTTGGTACGATGAGCAGTTCTTC
CAISGTPWYDEQFF
>TRBJ1-5|TRBV6-5|14|-|few
TGTGCCAGCAGCCCTGAATATAGCAATCAGCCCCAGCATTTT
CASSPEYSNQPQHF
>TRBJ2-7|TRBV30|11|-|-
TGTGCCTGGAGAGAATCCTACGAGCAGTACTTC
CAWRESYEQYF